The text below deals with one TCR beta chain. The sample is drawn from a study of blood T cell repertoires in COVID-19. About the study: Nucleic acid was either cDNA or gDNA, and it came from T cells, B-cell-depleted T cells, or PBMCs.

This CDR3 has 14 residues. The V end lost 5 bases, the J end lost 10 bases, and 15 bases lay between the germline ends. The germline gives CDR1 ENHRY, CDR2 SYGVKD. In the original analysis: Nucleated cell number was recorded as an estimate derived from reference gene primer amplification. TCRdb's copy holds only in-frame clones and misses some; the assay was immunoSEQ multiplex PCR. The V and J calls and clone size were taken over from that table, and D and trimming were inferred from the DNA. The profile shows roughly 230,000 clones, approximately 92% of them singletons. Sample: peripheral blood. This TCR derives from a woman aged 40 to 50 who had recovered from COVID-19. The rearrangement joins TRBV10-3 to TRBJ1-6; no clear D gene. This chain's CDR3 is CAISSSGDNSPLHF. In DNA form, the CDR3 reads TGTGCCATCAGTTCCAGCGGAGACAACTCACCCCTCCACTTT.